This T cell receptor (beta chain) was captured in a study of cytomegalovirus exposure and HLA in healthy donors. Study results and caveats: Later examination showed HLA-associated TCR beta chains had greater clonal expansion than equally common others. A missense DCLRE1C variant was associated with V- and J-gene trimming of TCR beta chains in a later analysis, and an independent cohort replicated the association.

V shed 8 bases and J 1 base; nucleotides not matched to a gene: 11. CDR1 and CDR2 from the germline V gene are MNHEY and SMNVEV (reference sequence). The CDR3 is 15 residues long. Vbeta (60) and Jbeta (13) primers were used in the PCR. Sequencing was performed with immunoSEQ multiplex PCR; in TCRdb, only in-frame clones are kept and a portion is missing. This table holds 100,000 to 150,000 clones, 74% found once. This clone has only a few counts. No antigen is known for it. This chain uses TRBV27 with TRBJ2-7; TRBD2 matches at 7 bases. The sequence was obtained from a man aged 35-49 years in good health and CMV-seropositive. The material sequenced was PBMCs. The DNA for the CDR3 is TGTGCCAGCCGAGACGGGGCTAGCGGTTCCTACGAGCAGTACTTC. This translates into CASRDGASGSYEQYF.